This T cell receptor (beta chain) was profiled in a study of T-cell reconstitution after alpha-beta-depleted transplantation in children. Preparation of the TCRbeta library involved a method that used unique molecular identifiers. From the PCR reads, TCRdb called clonotypes with MiXCR, one entry per CDR3 protein. There are around 700,000 distinct CDR3 sequences in the sample; around 12% occur only once, and 0.79% lies in the top ten. This clonotype has more than one count but fewer than ten. The CDR3 has 17 amino acids. Germline V gene data show CDR1 as MNHEY and CDR2 as SMNVEV (reference sequence). J gave up 0 bases and V 4 bases, and 9 bases lay outside the gene matches.

Sequences were derived from PBMCs, sampled before TCRalphabeta/CD19-depleted stem cell transplant. The gene calls are TRBV27 and TRBJ2-3; TRBD2 matches at 8 bases. This TCR came from a girl aged 2-10 years with congenital amegakaryocytic thrombocytopenia, due to receive a stem cell transplant. The CDR3 DNA follows: TGTGCCAGCAGTTCCGAATCACTAGCGGCTAGCACAGATACGCAGTATTTT. Protein: CASSSESLAASTDTQYF.